One sample yielded the 9 T cell receptor beta chains listed below, sequenced in a study of cytomegalovirus exposure and HLA in healthy donors. PCR primers comprised 60 Vbeta and 13 Jbeta primers. Sequencing was performed with immunoSEQ multiplex PCR; in TCRdb, only in-frame clones are kept and a portion is missing. The sample yields around 99,000 clones, 82% seen once. The sequencing sample was made of PBMCs. The receptor source for this set is a man under 40 in good health and CMV-seropositive.

The rearrangement uses TRBV2 and TRBJ2-3; 11 bases are a match to TRBD2. V lost 6 bases and J lost 6; bases outside the gene matches: 5. The CDR3 covers 14 residues. In germline, CDR1 is SNHLY, CDR2 FYNNEI. In nucleotides, the CDR3 is TGTGCCAGCAGGCCGACTAGCGGGGCTGATACGCAGTATTTT. As protein: CASRPTSGADTQYF. Full variable domain (rest looked up from reference TRBV2 and TRBJ2-3): EPEVTQTPSHQVTQMGQEVILRCVPISNHLYFYWYRQILGQKVEFLVSFYNNEISEKSEIFDDQFSVERPDGSNFTLKIRSTKLEDSAMYFCASRPTSGADTQYFGPGTRLTVL.

The chain has TRBV18 and TRBJ1-1, with TRBD1 matching over 9 bases. CDR3 size: 16 residues. Germline V gives CDR1 KGHSH, CDR2 LQKENI. V was pared by 0 bases and J by 1 base, with 3 bases of the junction left unmatched. The CDR3 loop reads CASSPPGTGKNTEAFF. DNA for the CDR3: TGTGCCAGCTCACCACCAGGGACAGGGAAGAACACTGAAGCTTTCTTT. Based on the CDR3 plus reference TRBV18 and TRBJ1-1, the full variable domain is NAGVMQNPRHLVRRRGQEARLRCSPMKGHSHVYWYRQLPEEGLKFMVYLQKENIIDESGMPKERFSAEFPKEGPSILRIQQVVRGDSAAYFCASSPPGTGKNTEAFFGQGTRLTVV.

This rearrangement joins TRBV10-3 to TRBJ2-2; TRBD1 matches 7 bases. This CDR3 has 15 amino acids. V was pared by 5 bases and J by 1 base, with 4 bases of the junction left unmatched. Germline-derived CDR1 and CDR2 are ENHRY and SYGVKD. CDR3 amino acids: CAISSGTENTGELFF. CDR3 bases: TGTGCCATCAGTTCCGGGACAGAGAACACCGGGGAGCTGTTTTTT.

This clone was seen only a few times. Additional DNA sequences in this sample encode the identical CDR3. The V and J genes are TRBV5-1 and TRBJ2-1; 10 bases map to TRBD2. The CDR3 spans 14 residues. The ends lost 4 bases at V and 3 bases at J; junction bases unmatched: 1. Germline V gene data show CDR1 as SGHRS and CDR2 as YFSETQ. The CDR3 DNA reads as TGCGCCAGCAGCCCTAGCGGGGGCTACAATGAGCAGTTCTTC. It yields the protein CASSPSGGYNEQFF.

This chain connects TRBV19 to TRBJ2-1; 12 nucleotides align to TRBD2. Per germline, CDR1 LNHDA and CDR2 SQIVND (reference sequence). This CDR3 region has 15 residues. The J segment lost 6 bases and the V segment lost 5 bases, leaving 5 bases of the junction unmatched. Here the CDR3 reads CASSPTSGGINEQFF. CDR3 in DNA: TGTGCCAGTAGTCCCACTAGCGGGGGGATCAATGAGCAGTTCTTC.

V and J are TRBV7-2 and TRBJ2-1; TRBD1 is a possible D gene (6 bases). CDR1 and CDR2 (germline): SGHTA, FQGNSA. CDR3 length: 16 residues. Trimming shortened V by 1 base and J by 5 bases, and 15 bases separated the two germline ends. CDR3 in DNA: TGTGCCAGCAGCTTAGTTTCAGGGGCTGGGAACAATGAGCAGTTCTTC. Residues: CASSLVSGAGNNEQFF. The full variable domain, in which reference TRBV7-2 and TRBJ2-1 provide the parts outside the CDR3, is GAGVSQSPSNKVTEKGKDVELRCDPISGHTALYWYRQSLGQGLEFLIYFQGNSAPDKSGLPSDRFSAERTGGSVSTLTIQRTQQEDSAVYLCASSLVSGAGNNEQFFGPGTRLTVL.

To note about this clone: One end of the junction fails to match germline, which may point to a read error. The CDR3 nucleotides are TGTTCCAGCAGCTCAGGGGGCCGTGAAGCTTTCTTT. Its protein is CSSSSGGREAFF. The chain recombines TRBV7-9 with TRBJ1-1; TRBD1 matches at 8 bases. Germline V CDR1 and CDR2: SEHNR, FQNEAQ (reference sequence). There are 12 residues in the CDR3.

Written as DNA, the CDR3 is TGTGCCAGTCAGGGGGTGAACCACAATGAGCAGTTCTTC. Translated: CASQGVNHNEQFF. V is TRBV13 and J is TRBJ2-1, with 7 nucleotides matching TRBD1. CDR3 size: 13 residues. V was clipped by 9 bases and J by 5 bases; unmatched bases: 7. Germline CDR1 is PRHDT and CDR2 is FYEKMQ (reference sequence).

The V and J genes are TRBV5-1 and TRBJ2-5; 9 bases are a match to TRBD1. The end of the DNA fits TRBJ2-7 better, so the J call may be wrong. CDR1 and CDR2 (germline): SGHRS, YFSETQ. The CDR3 contains 14 residues. The CDR3 DNA is TGCGCCAGCAGCTCACAGGGGGCGCTCAACGAGCAGTACTTC. Translation: CASSSQGALNEQYF.